These 18 T cell receptor beta chains were sequenced from one sample in a study of beta chain features in type 1 diabetes. Of the isolated RNA, all was reverse transcribed, and so the sequenced material was expressed TCRB transcripts. Repertoires were generated with immunoSEQ multiplex PCR, while TCRdb's copy carries only in-frame clones and drops some. Seen here are hundreds of thousands of clones, roughly 11% observed once, and the top ten hold approximately 0.045%. The sequenced sample was naive CD4+ T cells from blood. These TCRs come from a woman aged 18-29 years in good health.

This chain joins TRBV7-2 and TRBJ2-7; TRBD1 might be the D (6 bases). Germline V lookup: CDR1 SGHTA, CDR2 FQGNSA. CDR3 length: 13 amino acids. The CDR3 spells CASSFLGQGILHV. In DNA, the CDR3 is TGTGCCAGCAGCTTTCTAGGGCAGGGGATATTGCACGTC.

This clone was detected a few times. V gene TRBV4-3 combines with J gene TRBJ2-5; D unresolved. The V and J ends lost 3 bases and 5 bases respectively, with 10 bases between them. Germline CDR1 reads LGHNA; CDR2 reads YSLEER. This CDR3 region has 13 residues. CDR3 sequence: CASSQTSRETQYF. The DNA for the CDR3 is TGCGCCAGCAGCCAGACTTCGAGGGAGACCCAGTACTTC.

This clone showed up just a few times. J is TRBJ1-1 and V is TRBV7-8; weak D call: TRBD1 (5 bases). Germline assignment: CDR1 SGHVS and CDR2 FQNEAQ. The CDR3 has 15 amino acids. Trimming cost V 0 bases and J 6 bases, with 14 bases left between them. In DNA, the CDR3 is TGTGCCAGCAGCTTAGCGCGGGGAGGGACCGCTGAAGCTTTCTTT. The encoded protein is CASSLARGGTAEAFF. Using reference TRBV7-8 and TRBJ1-1 for the parts outside the CDR3, the full variable domain is GAGVSQSPRYKVAKRGQDVALRCDPISGHVSLFWYQQALGQGPEFLTYFQNEAQLDKSGLPSDRFFAERPEGSVSTLKIQRTQQEDSAVYLCASSLARGGTAEAFFGQGTRLTVV.

This clone was counted only a few times. The CDR3 DNA reads as TGCGCCAGCAGTAGACCAGGACCGGACACTGAAGCTTTCTTT. It specifies CASSRPGPDTEAFF. The V call is TRBV4-3, the J call TRBJ1-1; the D is unclear. Germline values: CDR1 LGHNA, CDR2 YSLEER. V was shortened by 6 bases and J by 3 bases, with 14 bases between the two germline ends. This CDR3 has 14 residues.

The rearrangement joins TRBV29-1 to TRBJ1-2; D gene uncertain. V lost 8 bases and J lost 5, with 24 bases in between. CDR3 length: 15 residues. CDR1 is SQVTM and CDR2 is ANQGSEA in the germline V gene. The CDR3 region has the DNA TGCAGCACCCGAGGACGTGCGGGGTCTTTTTATGGCTACACCTTC. It encodes CSTRGRAGSFYGYTF. Combining the CDR3 with reference TRBV29-1 and TRBJ1-2 gives the whole variable domain SAVISQKPSRDICQRGTSLTIQCQVDSQVTMMFWYRQQPGQSLTLIATANQGSEATYESGFVIDKFPISRPNLTFSTLTVSNMSPEDSSIYLCSTRGRAGSFYGYTFGSGTRLTVV.

This clone was seen ten or more times. The rearrangement links TRBV30 to TRBJ2-6; maybe TRBD2 (7 bases). This CDR3 is 17 amino acids long. Trimming cost V 2 bases and J 4 bases, with 18 bases left between them. The germline V gene has CDR1 GTSNPN and CDR2 SVGIG (reference sequence). Here the CDR3 DNA reads TGTGCCTGGAGTCGGGGGGCGGCCTCAAGAGGGGCCAACGTCCTGACTTTC. As protein: CAWSRGAASRGANVLTF.

This clone has a handful of counts. In DNA form, the CDR3 reads TGTGCCAGCAGTTTTAACTATCTGGACAGGCGAAACATTCAGTACTTC. Translating it yields CASSFNYLDRRNIQYF. V gene TRBV28 combines with J gene TRBJ2-4, with 7 bases fitting TRBD1. CDR3 length equals 16 residues. Germline trimming cut 3 bases from V and 6 bases from J; bases unmatched to any gene: 11. Germline-derived CDR1 and CDR2 are MDHEN and SYDVKM.

The V call is TRBV4-2, the J call TRBJ1-1, with 7 nucleotides matching TRBD1. V lost 1 base and J lost 0; bases outside the gene matches: 2. The CDR3 contains 15 residues. Germline V gene data show CDR1 as LGHNA and CDR2 as YNFKEQ. The DNA of the CDR3 is TGTGCCAGCAGCCAAGGGGGACAGCTGAACACTGAAGCTTTCTTT. Amino acids: CASSQGGQLNTEAFF.

This clone came up a few times. This chain links TRBV11-1 with TRBJ2-2, with D possibly being TRBD2 (6 bases). V was cut by 5 bases and J by 5 bases, with 12 bases left in between. The CDR3 contains 14 residues. CDR1 and CDR2 from the germline V gene are SGHAT and FQDESV (reference sequence). As DNA, the CDR3 is TGTGCCAGCAGCCATCGGGGAGGTACCGGGGAGCTGTTTTTT. It specifies CASSHRGGTGELFF.

The chain recombines TRBV19 with TRBJ2-1; 11 bases line up with TRBD2. The CDR3 is made up of 15 amino acids. Germline V gives CDR1 LNHDA, CDR2 SQIVND (reference sequence). Trimming cost V 3 bases and J 7 bases; bases outside gene matches: 5. The CDR3 loop is CASSIRLAGRNEQFF. CDR3 DNA sequence: TGTGCCAGTAGTATTCGACTAGCGGGAAGGAATGAGCAGTTCTTC.

The V gene is TRBV23-1, the J gene TRBJ2-7; D ambiguous. TRBV23-1 is annotated as an ORF whose role is uncertain. Trimming stripped 6 bases from V and 4 bases from J, with 10 bases between. The length of the CDR3 is 12 residues. For the CDR3, the DNA is TGCGCCAGCAGACCTCGGGCGTACGAGCAGTACGTC. Protein: CASRPRAYEQYV.

This clone was picked up a small number of times. J is TRBJ2-7 and V is TRBV18, with 7 positions matching TRBD1. V lost 4 bases, J lost 2 bases, and 2 bases stayed unmatched. The germline V gene encodes CDR1 KGHSH and CDR2 LQKENI. The CDR3 has 13 residues. As DNA, the CDR3 is TGTGCCAGCTCACAGACAGGGACCTACGAGCAGTACGTC. Its translation: CASSQTGTYEQYV.

The V gene is TRBV5-6, the J gene TRBJ1-5; no reliable D call. Deletions cut 0 bases from V and 0 bases from J, with 10 bases between. This CDR3 comprises 16 residues. In germline, CDR1 is SGHDT, CDR2 YYEEEE. The CDR3 nucleotides are TGTGCCAGCAGCTTGGATGGGGAATATAGCAATCAGCCCCAGCATTTT. Protein: CASSLDGEYSNQPQHF.

This clone was recorded a few times. This sequence joins TRBV6-5 and TRBJ2-7, with TRBD1 matching over 8 bases. The germline V gene has CDR1 MNHEY and CDR2 SVGAGI. This CDR3 has 12 residues. The V segment lost 5 bases and the J segment 7 bases; nucleotides outside the gene matches: 4. CDR3 coding DNA: TGTGCCAGCAGTGCCCGGGACAGGGAGCAGTACGTC. It yields the protein CASSARDREQYV.

This chain uses TRBV20-1 with TRBJ1-1; D gene unclear. Trimming left V 3 bases short and J 6 bases short, with 8 bases between. CDR1 DFQATT and CDR2 SNEGSKA come from the germline V gene (reference sequence). The CDR3 covers 11 residues. Here the CDR3 DNA reads TGCAGTGCTAGTCTATACCCTGAAGCTTTCTTT. Its protein product is CSASLYPEAFF.

This clone was seen ten or more times. The J gene is TRBJ2-1, the V gene TRBV29-1; no clear D. The ends were cut back, 6 bases at V and 12 bases at J, with 15 bases in the middle. Germline-derived CDR1 and CDR2 are SQVTM and ANQGSEA. CDR3 length equals 11 residues. The CDR3 spells CSVGSELRQFF. CDR3 DNA sequence: TGCAGCGTGGGCTCTGAGTTGCGGCAGTTCTTC.

This clone was seen a few times. The V and J genes are TRBV9 and TRBJ2-2; tentatively, D is TRBD1 (6 bases). The germline CDR1 and CDR2 sequences are SGDLS and YYNGEE. The length of the CDR3 is 16 residues. Trimming left V 4 bases short and J 3 bases short, with 16 bases between. CDR3 protein: CASSPRTGMDTGELFF. CDR3 nucleotides: TGTGCCAGCAGCCCCCGTACAGGGATGGACACCGGGGAGCTGTTTTTT.

Only a few counts were recorded for this clone. V usage is TRBV29-1 and J usage is TRBJ2-7, with 8 bases that match TRBD2. In germline, CDR1 is SQVTM, CDR2 ANQGSEA. V was pared by 0 bases and J by 5 bases, with 6 bases of the junction left unmatched. The CDR3 loop spans 14 amino acids. The CDR3 reads CSVEDRAGGHEQYF. CDR3 DNA: TGCAGCGTTGAAGATCGCGCGGGAGGCCACGAGCAGTACTTC.